This TCR beta chain was sequenced during a study of T cell clones after liver transplantation. General study findings and limits: A larger donor-reactive than third-party decline suggested partial antigen-specific deletion. Post-transplant time points were not standardized, so conclusions are preliminary.

About this clone itself: Its antigen is still unknown.

Germline CDR1 MNHNY, CDR2 SVGAGI (reference sequence). The V end lost 2 bases, the J end lost 0 bases, and 5 bases lay between the germline ends. The CDR3 is 14 residues long. Libraries were prepared by immunoSEQ multiplex PCR; TCRdb keeps only in-frame clonotypes and omits some of them. The sample holds 15,000 to 20,000 clones, 80% seen once. The chain couples TRBV6-6 to TRBJ1-5; D is perhaps TRBD1 (5 bases). The TCR comes from a human patient who received a liver transplant. Part of the T cell pool may stem from the graft donor. The material sequenced was CD8+ T cells from blood, taken around 50 months after liver transplant. This chain's CDR3 is CASSYGGSNQPQHF. The DNA for the CDR3 is TGTGCCAGCAGTTACGGGGGTAGCAATCAGCCCCAGCATTTT.